These T cell receptor beta chains were read from a single sample in a study of T cell clones after liver transplantation. Here immunoSEQ multiplex PCR was the method, and the copy in TCRdb shows in-frame clones only, minus some. Seen here are 25,000 to 35,000 clones, 90% to 95% observed once, and the top ten hold 20% to 30%. The specimen comprised CD8+ T cells from blood, sampled 12 months after liver transplant. The receptors shown here come from a human patient who received a liver transplant. Some T cells may possibly be graft donor cells. CDR3s include the opening cysteine and the closing phenylalanine or tryptophan. The D gene is left open where the match is weak. Not all rows give a size; the values are once, few, many and, for expanded clones, a class.

>few|16|TRBV4-1|TRBJ2-1|TRBD2
CASSQELAGLYNEQFF
TGCGCCAGCAGCCAGGAACTAGCGGGGCTATACAATGAGCAGTTCTTC
>few|13|TRBV29-1|TRBJ1-1|-
CSVEDVWNTEAFF
TGCAGCGTTGAAGATGTGTGGAACACTGAAGCTTTCTTT
>-|15|TRBV9|TRBJ2-3|TRBD2
CASSVPSGSTDTQYF
TGTGCCAGCAGCGTGCCTAGCGGGAGCACAGATACGCAGTATTTT
>-|19|TRBV5-1|TRBJ2-7|TRBD2
CASSTGTGLAGGPLSEQYF
TGCGCCAGCAGCACCGGGACAGGGCTAGCGGGAGGGCCTCTAAGCGAGCAGTACTTC
>-|15|TRBV2|TRBJ2-2|-
CASSSGTVNTGELFF
TGTGCCAGCAGTAGCGGGACAGTTAACACCGGGGAGCTGTTTTTT
>once|13|TRBV9|TRBJ2-7|-
CASSVQDSYEQYF
TGTGCCAGCAGCGTACAGGACTCCTACGAGCAGTACTTC
>-|15|TRBV28|TRBJ2-3|TRBD1
CASSQQGIWTDTQYF
TGTGCCAGCAGTCAACAGGGGATTTGGACAGATACGCAGTATTTT
>-|16|TRBV7-3|TRBJ2-3|TRBD1
CASSLGTGRGTDTQYF
TGTGCCAGCAGCTTAGGGACAGGCCGAGGCACAGATACGCAGTATTTT
>-|14|TRBV27|TRBJ1-1|-
CASSRAGRNTEAFF
TGTGCCAGCAGTAGGGCGGGGCGGAACACTGAAGCTTTCTTT
>-|16|TRBV7-2|TRBJ2-3|TRBD2
CASSSSSSGREDTQYF
TGTGCCAGCAGCTCCTCATCCAGCGGGAGGGAAGATACGCAGTATTTT
>few|14|TRBV6-1|TRBJ1-5|-
CASSEFGLNQPQHF
TGTGCCAGCAGTGAATTCGGGTTAAATCAGCCCCAGCATTTT
>-|14|TRBV7-2|TRBJ1-1|-
CASSWVGGTTEAFF
TGTGCCAGCAGCTGGGTAGGGGGAACGACTGAAGCTTTCTTT
>once|16|TRBV6-6|TRBJ1-5|-
CASSYRARGSNQPQHF
TGTGCCAGCAGTTACCGCGCACGGGGTAGCAATCAGCCCCAGCATTTT
>-|13|TRBV6-1|TRBJ2-7|TRBD1
CASKGQTNYEQYF
TGTGCCAGCAAGGGACAGACAAACTACGAGCAGTACTTC
>-|14|TRBV19|TRBJ1-5|-
CASSIRDTNQPQHF
TGTGCCAGTAGTATCCGGGACACTAATCAGCCCCAGCATTTT
>-|14|TRBV4-3|TRBJ2-7|-
CASSPRDGTYEQYF
TGCGCCAGCAGCCCCCGGGACGGAACCTACGAGCAGTACTTC
>-|12|TRBV7-9|TRBJ2-7|-
CASSSRSYEQYF
TGTGCCAGCAGTAGTAGGAGCTACGAGCAGTACTTC
>-|14|TRBV7-9|TRBJ1-2|-
CASSSSGTNYGYTF
TGTGCCAGCAGCTCTTCCGGGACAAACTATGGCTACACCTTC
>-|15|TRBV6-1|TRBJ1-4|-
CASSEVTGRNEKLFF
TGTGCCAGCAGTGAAGTCACAGGAAGGAATGAAAAACTGTTTTTT
>-|15|TRBV21-1|TRBJ1-3|-
CASSTGRNSGNTIYF
TGTGCCAGCAGCACGGGACGGAACTCTGGAAACACCATATATTTT
>-|14|TRBV10-1|TRBJ1-1|-
CASSEDNPYDRAFF
TGCGCCAGCAGTGAGGACAACCCCTATGACCGGGCTTTCTTT
>-|15|TRBV9|TRBJ1-2|-
CASSVGGVPGYGYTF
TGTGCCAGCAGCGTAGGTGGGGTGCCGGGCTATGGCTACACCTTC
>-|15|TRBV9|TRBJ2-3|TRBD1
CASSSGTADTDTQYF
TGTGCCAGCAGCTCCGGGACAGCCGACACAGATACGCAGTATTTT
>-|12|TRBV7-6|TRBJ2-1|TRBD2
CASSWGGNEQFF
TGTGCCAGCAGCTGGGGGGGGAATGAGCAGTTCTTC
>-|17|TRBV9|TRBJ2-1|-
CASSPPSSLDTYNEQFF
TGTGCCAGCAGCCCCCCCTCGTCTCTGGACACCTACAATGAGCAGTTCTTC
>-|16|TRBV29-1|TRBJ2-7|TRBD2
CSVGLAGETTSYEQYF
TGCAGCGTCGGACTAGCGGGAGAGACTACATCCTACGAGCAGTACTTC
>-|14|TRBV27|TRBJ2-1|TRBD2
CASSLAGVYNEQFF
TGTGCCAGCAGTCTAGCGGGAGTATACAATGAGCAGTTCTTC
>-|13|TRBV5-1|TRBJ2-7|-
CASSYSSSYEQYF
TGCGCCAGCAGCTACAGCTCTTCCTACGAGCAGTACTTC
>-|15|TRBV4-1|TRBJ2-1|-
CASSQVAGVLHEQFF
TGCGCCAGCAGCCAAGTCGCCGGGGTTCTTCATGAGCAGTTCTTC
>-|14|TRBV27|TRBJ1-5|TRBD1
CASNRGGSNQPQHF
TGTGCCAGCAACAGGGGAGGTAGCAATCAGCCCCAGCATTTT
>medium-sized|13|TRBV29-1|TRBJ2-3|TRBD1
CSDLQGPTDTQYF
TGCAGCGACCTACAGGGGCCCACAGATACGCAGTATTTT
>-|14|TRBV6-6|TRBJ2-7|-
CASGTASTPGEQYF
TGTGCCAGCGGCACTGCCTCCACCCCCGGCGAGCAGTACTTC
>-|13|TRBV7-8|TRBJ2-1|-
CASSSRDKDEQFF
TGTGCCAGCAGCTCACGGGACAAAGATGAGCAGTTCTTC
>-|14|TRBV7-8|TRBJ2-5|-
CASSLDGAQETQYF
TGTGCCAGCAGCTTAGACGGGGCTCAAGAGACCCAGTACTTC
>-|15|TRBV9|TRBJ2-7|TRBD2
CASSVGGTSSYEQYF
TGTGCCAGCAGCGTAGGTGGGACTAGCTCCTACGAGCAGTACTTC
>once|16|TRBV28|TRBJ2-5|-
CASSALVTRRPGTQYF
TGTGCCAGCAGTGCGCTGGTCACCCGCAGGCCGGGGACCCAGTACTTC
>-|20|TRBV10-3|TRBJ2-7|-
CAISGPRQSSSGLMTYEQYF
TGTGCCATCAGTGGGCCACGACAGAGCAGCTCCGGACTTATGACCTACGAGCAGTACTTC
>few|16|TRBV11-2|TRBJ2-5|TRBD1
CASSTTRDRGQETQYF
TGTGCCAGCAGCACGACCCGGGACAGGGGCCAAGAGACCCAGTACTTC
>-|13|TRBV27|TRBJ1-5|-
CASSPGGNQPQHF
TGTGCCAGCAGTCCGGGGGGCAATCAGCCCCAGCATTTT
>-|17|TRBV14|TRBJ2-7|-
CASSQDRDWAGSYEQYF
TGTGCCAGCAGCCAAGATAGAGATTGGGCGGGCTCCTACGAGCAGTACTTC
>-|14|TRBV27|TRBJ1-5|-
CASSCVGSNQPQHF
TGTGCCAGCAGTTGTGTCGGAAGCAATCAGCCCCAGCATTTT
>-|13|TRBV27|TRBJ2-7|-
CASSLNRAYEQYF
TGTGCCAGCAGTTTAAATCGTGCCTACGAGCAGTACTTC
>-|14|TRBV10-2|TRBJ2-1|-
CASSEWGSYNEQFF
TGCGCCAGCAGTGAATGGGGGTCCTACAATGAGCAGTTCTTC
>once|13|TRBV4-1|TRBJ2-5|-
CASSQENQETQYF
TGCGCCAGCAGCCAGGAGAATCAAGAGACCCAGTACTTC
>-|16|TRBV7-8|TRBJ2-5|-
CASSLDFFARQETQYF
TGTGCCAGCAGCTTAGATTTTTTCGCCAGACAAGAGACCCAGTACTTC
>-|16|TRBV7-9|TRBJ2-1|-
CASSLASVSSYNEQFF
TGTGCCAGCAGCTTAGCGAGCGTCAGCTCCTACAATGAGCAGTTCTTC
>once|19|TRBV5-1|TRBJ2-1|TRBD1
CASSLPGQGARGAYNEQFF
TGCGCCAGCAGCTTGCCGGGACAGGGGGCGCGGGGAGCCTACAATGAGCAGTTCTTC
>-|15|TRBV11-3|TRBJ1-3|-
CASSLDPRAGTTIYF
TGTGCCAGCAGCTTAGATCCCCGAGCAGGGACTACCATATATTTT
>-|14|TRBV9|TRBJ2-7|TRBD2
CASSVGWEGGAQYF
TGTGCCAGCAGCGTAGGGTGGGAGGGCGGGGCCCAGTACTTC
>once|16|TRBV28|TRBJ1-4|TRBD1
CASSSIHRGLWEKLFF
TGTGCCAGCAGTTCAATACACAGGGGGCTTTGGGAAAAACTGTTTTTT
>-|15|TRBV18|TRBJ2-1|TRBD1
CASSPTAGGSREQFF
TGTGCCAGCTCACCAACGGCAGGGGGCTCGCGTGAGCAGTTCTTC
>-|12|TRBV28|TRBJ2-1|-
CASSLGNNEQFF
TGTGCCAGCAGTTTGGGCAACAATGAGCAGTTCTTC
>-|16|TRBV15|TRBJ1-2|-
CATSRPPGLQTYGYTF
TGTGCCACCAGCAGGCCCCCGGGACTGCAGACCTATGGCTACACCTTC
>-|14|TRBV27|TRBJ2-4|-
CASSLALAKNIQYF
TGTGCCAGCAGTTTGGCGTTAGCCAAAAACATTCAGTACTTC
>-|16|TRBV4-2|TRBJ2-3|TRBD1
CASSQGTTGGTDTQYF
TGTGCCAGCAGCCAAGGGACCACAGGGGGCACAGATACGCAGTATTTT
>once|14|TRBV6-1|TRBJ2-6|-
CASRDSSGANVLTF
TGTGCCAGCAGGGACAGCTCTGGGGCCAACGTCCTGACTTTC
>-|14|TRBV6-6|TRBJ1-3|-
CASSGQLTGNTIYF
TGTGCCAGCAGCGGACAGCTAACGGGTAACACCATATATTTT
>-|16|TRBV27|TRBJ1-4|TRBD1
CASSFTGARTNEKLFF
TGTGCCAGCAGTTTTACAGGGGCGAGGACTAATGAAAAACTGTTTTTT
>-|17|TRBV4-1|TRBJ1-1|-
CASSQVIPGQMNTEAFF
TGCGCCAGCAGCCAAGTGATTCCCGGACAAATGAACACTGAAGCTTTCTTT
>-|14|TRBV9|TRBJ2-7|-
CASSVGWEVGAQYF
TGTGCCAGCAGCGTAGGGTGGGAGGTCGGGGCCCAGTACTTC